These 23 T cell receptor beta chains were sequenced from one sample in a study of monozygotic twins with inflammatory bowel disease. TCRdb reprocessed the 5' RACE reads, with one entry per CDR3 protein and no DNA. The sample totals 350,000 to 500,000 distinct CDR3 sequences. The sequencing input was blood. The origin of the receptors is a human donor with ulcerative colitis or Crohn's disease, or a healthy co-twin of an affected twin (not recorded which).

The rearrangement links TRBV4-2 to TRBJ1-2. Germline V lookup: CDR1 LGHNA, CDR2 YNFKEQ. There are 15 residues in the CDR3. CDR3 in amino acids: CASSQVGSRQYGYTF.

This rearrangement joins TRBV6-1 to TRBJ2-7. This CDR3 has 12 residues. Germline V lookup: CDR1 MNHNS, CDR2 SASEGT. The CDR3 loop reads CASSGYSYEQYF.

The chain combines TRBV5-1 with TRBJ2-7. CDR3 length equals 13 residues. The germline V gene encodes CDR1 SGHRS and CDR2 YFSETQ. The CDR3 protein is CASSLAVEYEQYF.

The rearrangement uses TRBV27 and TRBJ2-7. Germline V gives CDR1 MNHEY, CDR2 SMNVEV (reference sequence). This CDR3 comprises 13 residues. CDR3 in amino acids: CASSISSSYEQYF.

J is TRBJ1-1 and V is TRBV5-1. The CDR3 is made up of 15 amino acids. CDR1 and CDR2 from the germline V gene are SGHRS and YFSETQ. CDR3 in amino acids: CASSLGTGAYTEAFF.

The chain couples TRBV2 to TRBJ2-5; TCRdb returns TRBD2, unconfirmable since there is no DNA. The CDR3 runs 14 residues. CDR1 is SNHLY and CDR2 is FYNNEI in the germline V gene. CDR3 loop: CASRVGLLQETQYF.

V usage is TRBV19 and J usage is TRBJ1-1; checking the TCRdb D call of TRBD1 is not possible without DNA. CDR1 and CDR2 from the germline V gene are LNHDA and SQIVND (reference sequence). The CDR3 is 15 amino acids. The CDR3 reads CASSRTAELNTEAFF.

This chain links TRBV28 with TRBJ1-2; TCRdb selects TRBD1, and the lack of DNA leaves this call unchecked. Germline values: CDR1 MDHEN, CDR2 SYDVKM. The CDR3 is made up of 13 amino acids. CDR3 sequence reads: CASQGGVDYGYTF.

The V call is TRBV6-2 or TRBV6-3, the J call TRBJ1-5; TCRdb names TRBD1, which stays unverified in the absence of DNA. This CDR3 is built from 14 residues. Per germline, CDR1 MNHEY and CDR2 SVGEGT. CDR3 sequence reads: CASSWTGSNQPQHF.

The chain's CDR3 is CASSYVASGEQYF. V and J are TRBV6-2 or TRBV6-3 and TRBJ2-7; TCRdb calls TRBD2, which cannot be checked without DNA. Germline V gene sequence: CDR1 MNHEY, CDR2 SVGEGT. The CDR3 totals 13 residues.

The chain has TRBV4-3 and TRBJ1-1. CDR3 length: 12 amino acids. The germline V gene has CDR1 LGHNA and CDR2 YSLEER. The CDR3 reads CASYGGGTEAFF.

V gene TRBV12-3 or TRBV12-4 combines with J gene TRBJ1-5; TCRdb proposes TRBD1, but this gene call is untestable without DNA. The CDR3 loop spans 15 amino acids. The CDR3 here is CASREEGASNQPQHF.

Here the CDR3 reads CASSPVFGITRADTQYF. The J gene is TRBJ2-3, the V gene TRBV4-3. Germline-derived CDR1 and CDR2 are LGHNA and YSLEER. The CDR3 runs to 17 residues.

The chain uses TRBV29-1 and TRBJ2-3; TCRdb proposes TRBD1, but this gene call is untestable without DNA. Germline V lookup: CDR1 SQVTM, CDR2 ANQGSEA. The CDR3 consists of 13 residues. The CDR3: CSVGPHELDTQYF.

The rearrangement uses TRBV29-1 and TRBJ2-1; TCRdb's assignment of TRBD1 cannot be checked, as there is no DNA. This CDR3 is 16 amino acids long. CDR1 SQVTM and CDR2 ANQGSEA come from the germline V gene. The CDR3 region is CSVVIDRTGSYNEQFF.

J is TRBJ2-7 and V is TRBV28; TCRdb designates TRBD1, a call that cannot be tested without DNA. CDR3 length equals 14 residues. Germline V lookup: CDR1 MDHEN, CDR2 SYDVKM. The CDR3 protein is CASGNRGPNYEQYF.

This chain connects TRBV11-2 to TRBJ2-7. Germline CDR1 reads SGHAT; CDR2 reads FQNNGV. This CDR3 region has 14 residues. CDR3 loop: CASRDAGSPYEQYF.

This chain joins TRBV12-3 or TRBV12-4 and TRBJ2-1. The CDR3 is made up of 13 amino acids. The CDR3 sequence: CASSLGRVNEQFF.

The chain employs TRBV7-2 and TRBJ2-5; TCRdb calls TRBD2, which cannot be checked without DNA. The germline gives CDR1 SGHTA, CDR2 FQGNSA. The CDR3 covers 13 residues. The CDR3 protein is CASSDGGVKTQYF. The variable domain in full, with the rest retrieved from reference TRBV7-2 and TRBJ2-5, is GAGVSQSPSNKVTEKGKDVELRCDPISGHTALYWYRQSLGQGLEFLIYFQGNSAPDKSGLPSDRFSAERTGGSVSTLTIQRTQQEDSAVYLCASSDGGVKTQYFGPGTRLLVL.

This chain connects TRBV11-2 to TRBJ1-1; TCRdb gives TRBD1 as the D gene, but with no DNA this cannot be confirmed. The CDR3 loop spans 14 amino acids. The germline CDR1 and CDR2 sequences are SGHAT and FQNNGV. The CDR3 reads CASSLNLDRGVAFF.

The chain links TRBV5-1 to TRBJ2-7; TCRdb picks TRBD1, but there is no DNA to check that call. This CDR3 spans 15 amino acids. In germline, CDR1 is SGHRS, CDR2 YFSETQ. The CDR3 spells CASSLGGTDSYEQYF.

The chain links TRBV11-3 to TRBJ2-1; the TCRdb D gene call, TRBD1, has no DNA to confirm it. Germline CDR1 is SGHNT and CDR2 is YENEEA. There are 15 residues in the CDR3. The CDR3 loop is CASSSGQGAFNEQFF.

The chain links TRBV6-1 to TRBJ2-4; the TCRdb call, TRBD2, lacks DNA for checking. From germline, CDR1 is MNHNS and CDR2 SASEGT. The CDR3 length is 14 residues. The CDR3 loop is CASSGALAKNIQYF.